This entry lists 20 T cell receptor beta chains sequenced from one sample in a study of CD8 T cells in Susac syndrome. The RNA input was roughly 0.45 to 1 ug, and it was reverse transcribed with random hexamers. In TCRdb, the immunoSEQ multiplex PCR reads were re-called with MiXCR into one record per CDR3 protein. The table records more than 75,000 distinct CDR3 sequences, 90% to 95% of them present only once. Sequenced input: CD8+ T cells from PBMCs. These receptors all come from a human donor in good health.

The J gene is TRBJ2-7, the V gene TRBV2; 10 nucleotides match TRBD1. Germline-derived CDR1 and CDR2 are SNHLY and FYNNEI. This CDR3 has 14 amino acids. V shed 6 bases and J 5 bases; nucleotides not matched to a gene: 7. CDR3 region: CASSQAGQGNEQYF. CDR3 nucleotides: TGTGCCAGCAGCCAGGCGGGACAGGGGAACGAGCAGTACTTC. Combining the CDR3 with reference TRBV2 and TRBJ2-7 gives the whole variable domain EPEVTQTPSHQVTQMGQEVILRCVPISNHLYFYWYRQILGQKVEFLVSFYNNEISEKSEIFDDQFSVERPDGSNFTLKIRSTKLEDSAMYFCASSQAGQGNEQYFGPGTRLTVT.

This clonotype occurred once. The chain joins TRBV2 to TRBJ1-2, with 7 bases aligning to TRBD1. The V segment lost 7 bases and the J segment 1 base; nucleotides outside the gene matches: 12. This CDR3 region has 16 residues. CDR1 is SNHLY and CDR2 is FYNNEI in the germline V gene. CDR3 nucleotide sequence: TGTGCCAGCAAATGGACAGGAGGCTATCTTAACTATGGCTACACCTTC. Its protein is CASKWTGGYLNYGYTF.

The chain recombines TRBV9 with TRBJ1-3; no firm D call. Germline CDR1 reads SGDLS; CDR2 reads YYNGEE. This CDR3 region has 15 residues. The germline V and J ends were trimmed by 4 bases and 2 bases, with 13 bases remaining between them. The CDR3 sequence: CASSQEGNTGNTIYF. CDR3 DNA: TGTGCCAGCAGCCAAGAAGGAAACACTGGAAACACCATATATTTT.

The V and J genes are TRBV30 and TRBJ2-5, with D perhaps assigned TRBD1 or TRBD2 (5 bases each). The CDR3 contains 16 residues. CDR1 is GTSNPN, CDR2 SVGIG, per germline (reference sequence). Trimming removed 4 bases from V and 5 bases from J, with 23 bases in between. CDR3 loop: CAWTLSRGTPIETQYF. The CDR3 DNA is TGTGCCTGGACCCTATCCCGGGGCACCCCCATTGAGACCCAGTACTTC.

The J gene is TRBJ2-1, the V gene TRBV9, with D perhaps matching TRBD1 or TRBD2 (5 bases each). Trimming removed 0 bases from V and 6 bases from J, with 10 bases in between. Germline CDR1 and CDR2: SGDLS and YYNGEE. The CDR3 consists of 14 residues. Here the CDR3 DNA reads TGTGCCAGCAGCGTAGGGGTTGGGGGCAATGAGCAGTTCTTC. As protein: CASSVGVGGNEQFF.

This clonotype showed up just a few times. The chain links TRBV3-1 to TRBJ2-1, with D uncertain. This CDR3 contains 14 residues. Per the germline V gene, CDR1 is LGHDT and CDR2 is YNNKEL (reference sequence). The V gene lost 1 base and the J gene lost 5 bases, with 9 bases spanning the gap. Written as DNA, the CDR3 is TGTGCCAGCAGCCAAGGTCTCCAGAACAATGAGCAGTTCTTC. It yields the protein CASSQGLQNNEQFF.

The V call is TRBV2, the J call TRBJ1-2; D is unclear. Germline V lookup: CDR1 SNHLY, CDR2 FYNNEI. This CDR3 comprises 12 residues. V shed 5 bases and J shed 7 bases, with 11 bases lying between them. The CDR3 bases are TGTGCCAGCAGTTCCGGACTCGTTGGCTACACCTTC. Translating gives CASSSGLVGYTF.

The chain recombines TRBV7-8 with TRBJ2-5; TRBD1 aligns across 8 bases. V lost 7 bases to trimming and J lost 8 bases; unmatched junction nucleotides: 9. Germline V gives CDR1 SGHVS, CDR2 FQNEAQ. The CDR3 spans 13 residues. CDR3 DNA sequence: TGTGCCAGCACCCCGGACAGGGTAGAAACCCAGTACTTC. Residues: CASTPDRVETQYF.

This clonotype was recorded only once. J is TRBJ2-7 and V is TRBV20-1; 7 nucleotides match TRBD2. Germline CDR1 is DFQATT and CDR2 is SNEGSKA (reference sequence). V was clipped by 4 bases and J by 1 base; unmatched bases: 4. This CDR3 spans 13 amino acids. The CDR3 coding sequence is TGCAGTGCTAAGGCGGGGGAGTCCTACGAGCAGTACTTC. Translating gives CSAKAGESYEQYF.

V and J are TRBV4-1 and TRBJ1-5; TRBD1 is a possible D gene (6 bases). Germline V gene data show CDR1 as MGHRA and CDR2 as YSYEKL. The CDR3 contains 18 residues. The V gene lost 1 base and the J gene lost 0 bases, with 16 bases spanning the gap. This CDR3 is CASSQADRDIYSNQPQHF. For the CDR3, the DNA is TGCGCCAGCAGCCAAGCGGATAGGGACATCTATAGCAATCAGCCCCAGCATTTT.

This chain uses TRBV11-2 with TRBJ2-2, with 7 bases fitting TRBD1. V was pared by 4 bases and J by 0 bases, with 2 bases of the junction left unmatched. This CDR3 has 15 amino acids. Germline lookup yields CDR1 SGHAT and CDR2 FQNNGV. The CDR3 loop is CASSYGTANTGELFF. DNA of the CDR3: TGTGCCAGCAGCTATGGGACAGCGAACACCGGGGAGCTGTTTTTT.

The DNA of the CDR3 is TGTGCCAGCAGCCGGGACAGGGGGACCGGGGAGCTGTTTTTT. Its translation is CASSRDRGTGELFF. The V and J genes are TRBV27 and TRBJ2-2, with 11 bases that match TRBD1. The V gene end was trimmed by 6 bases and the J gene end by 5 bases; junction bases not matched to a gene: 2. From germline, CDR1 is MNHEY and CDR2 SMNVEV (reference sequence). The CDR3 consists of 14 residues.

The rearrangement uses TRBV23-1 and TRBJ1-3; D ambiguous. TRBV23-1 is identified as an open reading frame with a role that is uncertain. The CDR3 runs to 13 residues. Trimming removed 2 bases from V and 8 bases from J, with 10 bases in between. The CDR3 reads CASSQGFSHTIYF. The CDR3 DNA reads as TGCGCCAGCAGTCAAGGCTTCAGCCACACCATATATTTT.

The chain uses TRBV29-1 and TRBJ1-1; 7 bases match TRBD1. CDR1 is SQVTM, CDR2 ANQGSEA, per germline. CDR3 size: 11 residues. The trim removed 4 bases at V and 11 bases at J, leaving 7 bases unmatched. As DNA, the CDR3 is TGCAGCGTTGGAGAGGGGGCAGGGGCTTTCTTT. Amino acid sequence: CSVGEGAGAFF.

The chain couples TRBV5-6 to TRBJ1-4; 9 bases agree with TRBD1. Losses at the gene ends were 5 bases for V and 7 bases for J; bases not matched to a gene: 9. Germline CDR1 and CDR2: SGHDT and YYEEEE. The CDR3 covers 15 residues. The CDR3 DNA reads TGTGCCAGCAGTCTTGGACAGGGGTTGATTGAAAAACTGTTTTTT. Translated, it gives CASSLGQGLIEKLFF.

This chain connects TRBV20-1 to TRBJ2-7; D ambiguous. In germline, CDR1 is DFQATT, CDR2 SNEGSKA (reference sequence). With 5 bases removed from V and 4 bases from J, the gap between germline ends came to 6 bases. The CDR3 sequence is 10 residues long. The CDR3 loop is CSAVLYEQYF. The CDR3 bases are TGCAGTGCTGTATTATACGAGCAGTACTTC.

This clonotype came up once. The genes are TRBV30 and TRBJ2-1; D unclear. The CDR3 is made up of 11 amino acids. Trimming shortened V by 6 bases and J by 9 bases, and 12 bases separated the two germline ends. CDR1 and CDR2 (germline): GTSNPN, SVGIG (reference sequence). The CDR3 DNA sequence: TGTGCCTGTACCCTCGTGGTTGAGCAGTTCTTC. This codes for CACTLVVEQFF.

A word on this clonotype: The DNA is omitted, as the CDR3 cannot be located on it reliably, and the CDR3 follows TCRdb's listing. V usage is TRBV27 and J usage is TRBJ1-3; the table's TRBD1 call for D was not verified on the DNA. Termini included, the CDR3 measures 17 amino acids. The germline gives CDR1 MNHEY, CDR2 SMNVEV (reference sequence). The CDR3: CASSSSTGELAGNTIYF.

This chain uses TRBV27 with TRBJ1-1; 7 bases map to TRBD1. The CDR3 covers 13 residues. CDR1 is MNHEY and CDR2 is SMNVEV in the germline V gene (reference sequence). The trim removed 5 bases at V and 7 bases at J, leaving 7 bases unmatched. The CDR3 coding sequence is TGTGCCAGCAGTCCCGGACAGGCTCGTGAAGCTTTCTTT. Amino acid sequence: CASSPGQAREAFF.

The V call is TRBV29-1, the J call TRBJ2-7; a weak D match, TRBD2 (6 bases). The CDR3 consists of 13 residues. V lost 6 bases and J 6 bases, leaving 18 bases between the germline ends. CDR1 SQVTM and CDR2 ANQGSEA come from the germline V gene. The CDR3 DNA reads TGCAGCGTGTTTATCTCAGAAGCGGGCGAGCAGTACTTC. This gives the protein CSVFISEAGEQYF.